Ten or more counts support the clone carrying this T cell receptor beta chain. A single record per CDR3 protein comes from TCRdb applying MiXCR to the RT-PCR reads. The top ten clones hold about 3.6% of a sample with about 700,000 distinct CDR3 sequences, about 14% of them seen once. This CDR3 has 11 residues. Trimming left V 3 bases short and J 6 bases short, with 5 bases between. This clonotype was obtained from a female donor in good health, serving as a healthy control. The chain carries TRBV12-3 or TRBV12-4 and TRBJ2-5; no reliable D call. The sample comprised memory CD4+ T cells from blood. CDR3 nucleotides: TGTGCCAGCAGTTTGAGCCAGACCCAGTACTTC. Protein sequence: CASSLSQTQYF.